The clone carrying this T cell receptor (beta chain) was seen ten or more times. What it binds is not known. The data stem from a study of regulatory T cells in long-lasting Graves disease. Notes on the study in general: Peripheral blood was the sole material, not thyroid tissue. Newly diagnosed disease favored TRBV20-1 and TRBJ2-1 over persistent disease.

The CDR3 is 16 residues long. CDR1 and CDR2 from the germline V gene are MNHNS and SASEGT. Germline trimming cut 2 bases from V and 1 base from J; bases unmatched to any gene: 5. The sample's time point: newly diagnosed GD, antithyroid drugs for less than 3 months. PBMCs provided the RNA from which the TCR library was made. Combining iRepertoire HTBI primers with Arm-PCR of CDR3 regions, the authors built TCR beta libraries. MiXCR was run by TCRdb on the multiplex PCR reads, yielding one entry per CDR3 protein. The repertoire holds approximately 230,000 distinct CDR3 sequences, about 18% seen once, with around 20% in the top ten.

The chain recombines TRBV6-1 with TRBJ2-1; 7 nucleotides line up with TRBD1. This clonotype was sampled from a female donor with Graves disease. Sample: peripheral blood mononuclear cells (PBMCs), taken at new diagnosis, from a patient treated with antithyroid drugs. As DNA, the CDR3 is TGTGCCAGCAGTGAAACGAGGGGGCGATCCTACAATGAGCAGTTCTTC. Its translation: CASSETRGRSYNEQFF.